This T cell receptor beta chain was documented in a study of shared clonotypes between healthy human individuals. This clone showed up many times. Antigen unknown. V was pared by 4 bases and J by 7 bases, with 3 bases of the junction left unmatched. Germline CDR1 is SGHRS and CDR2 is YFSETQ. This CDR3 spans 14 amino acids. The repertoire was sequenced with immunoSEQ multiplex PCR; TCRdb's copy has only in-frame clones and lacks some. Of 950,000 to 1,100,000 clones detected, 65% to 80% appear once; the ten largest clones hold 1.4% to 1.5%. Regarding the study as a whole: A handful of donors held 5% to 5.5% of naive CD4 clonotypes in common.

The sample consisted of memory CD4+ T cells sorted from blood. Described subset: CD45RA-negative fraction. This sequence joins TRBV5-1 and TRBJ1-6; 9 bases match TRBD1. The sequence came from a man younger than 35 in good health. The CDR3 region has the DNA TGCGCCAGCAGCAAGACAGGGGGGAATTCACCCCTCCACTTT. It yields the protein CASSKTGGNSPLHF.